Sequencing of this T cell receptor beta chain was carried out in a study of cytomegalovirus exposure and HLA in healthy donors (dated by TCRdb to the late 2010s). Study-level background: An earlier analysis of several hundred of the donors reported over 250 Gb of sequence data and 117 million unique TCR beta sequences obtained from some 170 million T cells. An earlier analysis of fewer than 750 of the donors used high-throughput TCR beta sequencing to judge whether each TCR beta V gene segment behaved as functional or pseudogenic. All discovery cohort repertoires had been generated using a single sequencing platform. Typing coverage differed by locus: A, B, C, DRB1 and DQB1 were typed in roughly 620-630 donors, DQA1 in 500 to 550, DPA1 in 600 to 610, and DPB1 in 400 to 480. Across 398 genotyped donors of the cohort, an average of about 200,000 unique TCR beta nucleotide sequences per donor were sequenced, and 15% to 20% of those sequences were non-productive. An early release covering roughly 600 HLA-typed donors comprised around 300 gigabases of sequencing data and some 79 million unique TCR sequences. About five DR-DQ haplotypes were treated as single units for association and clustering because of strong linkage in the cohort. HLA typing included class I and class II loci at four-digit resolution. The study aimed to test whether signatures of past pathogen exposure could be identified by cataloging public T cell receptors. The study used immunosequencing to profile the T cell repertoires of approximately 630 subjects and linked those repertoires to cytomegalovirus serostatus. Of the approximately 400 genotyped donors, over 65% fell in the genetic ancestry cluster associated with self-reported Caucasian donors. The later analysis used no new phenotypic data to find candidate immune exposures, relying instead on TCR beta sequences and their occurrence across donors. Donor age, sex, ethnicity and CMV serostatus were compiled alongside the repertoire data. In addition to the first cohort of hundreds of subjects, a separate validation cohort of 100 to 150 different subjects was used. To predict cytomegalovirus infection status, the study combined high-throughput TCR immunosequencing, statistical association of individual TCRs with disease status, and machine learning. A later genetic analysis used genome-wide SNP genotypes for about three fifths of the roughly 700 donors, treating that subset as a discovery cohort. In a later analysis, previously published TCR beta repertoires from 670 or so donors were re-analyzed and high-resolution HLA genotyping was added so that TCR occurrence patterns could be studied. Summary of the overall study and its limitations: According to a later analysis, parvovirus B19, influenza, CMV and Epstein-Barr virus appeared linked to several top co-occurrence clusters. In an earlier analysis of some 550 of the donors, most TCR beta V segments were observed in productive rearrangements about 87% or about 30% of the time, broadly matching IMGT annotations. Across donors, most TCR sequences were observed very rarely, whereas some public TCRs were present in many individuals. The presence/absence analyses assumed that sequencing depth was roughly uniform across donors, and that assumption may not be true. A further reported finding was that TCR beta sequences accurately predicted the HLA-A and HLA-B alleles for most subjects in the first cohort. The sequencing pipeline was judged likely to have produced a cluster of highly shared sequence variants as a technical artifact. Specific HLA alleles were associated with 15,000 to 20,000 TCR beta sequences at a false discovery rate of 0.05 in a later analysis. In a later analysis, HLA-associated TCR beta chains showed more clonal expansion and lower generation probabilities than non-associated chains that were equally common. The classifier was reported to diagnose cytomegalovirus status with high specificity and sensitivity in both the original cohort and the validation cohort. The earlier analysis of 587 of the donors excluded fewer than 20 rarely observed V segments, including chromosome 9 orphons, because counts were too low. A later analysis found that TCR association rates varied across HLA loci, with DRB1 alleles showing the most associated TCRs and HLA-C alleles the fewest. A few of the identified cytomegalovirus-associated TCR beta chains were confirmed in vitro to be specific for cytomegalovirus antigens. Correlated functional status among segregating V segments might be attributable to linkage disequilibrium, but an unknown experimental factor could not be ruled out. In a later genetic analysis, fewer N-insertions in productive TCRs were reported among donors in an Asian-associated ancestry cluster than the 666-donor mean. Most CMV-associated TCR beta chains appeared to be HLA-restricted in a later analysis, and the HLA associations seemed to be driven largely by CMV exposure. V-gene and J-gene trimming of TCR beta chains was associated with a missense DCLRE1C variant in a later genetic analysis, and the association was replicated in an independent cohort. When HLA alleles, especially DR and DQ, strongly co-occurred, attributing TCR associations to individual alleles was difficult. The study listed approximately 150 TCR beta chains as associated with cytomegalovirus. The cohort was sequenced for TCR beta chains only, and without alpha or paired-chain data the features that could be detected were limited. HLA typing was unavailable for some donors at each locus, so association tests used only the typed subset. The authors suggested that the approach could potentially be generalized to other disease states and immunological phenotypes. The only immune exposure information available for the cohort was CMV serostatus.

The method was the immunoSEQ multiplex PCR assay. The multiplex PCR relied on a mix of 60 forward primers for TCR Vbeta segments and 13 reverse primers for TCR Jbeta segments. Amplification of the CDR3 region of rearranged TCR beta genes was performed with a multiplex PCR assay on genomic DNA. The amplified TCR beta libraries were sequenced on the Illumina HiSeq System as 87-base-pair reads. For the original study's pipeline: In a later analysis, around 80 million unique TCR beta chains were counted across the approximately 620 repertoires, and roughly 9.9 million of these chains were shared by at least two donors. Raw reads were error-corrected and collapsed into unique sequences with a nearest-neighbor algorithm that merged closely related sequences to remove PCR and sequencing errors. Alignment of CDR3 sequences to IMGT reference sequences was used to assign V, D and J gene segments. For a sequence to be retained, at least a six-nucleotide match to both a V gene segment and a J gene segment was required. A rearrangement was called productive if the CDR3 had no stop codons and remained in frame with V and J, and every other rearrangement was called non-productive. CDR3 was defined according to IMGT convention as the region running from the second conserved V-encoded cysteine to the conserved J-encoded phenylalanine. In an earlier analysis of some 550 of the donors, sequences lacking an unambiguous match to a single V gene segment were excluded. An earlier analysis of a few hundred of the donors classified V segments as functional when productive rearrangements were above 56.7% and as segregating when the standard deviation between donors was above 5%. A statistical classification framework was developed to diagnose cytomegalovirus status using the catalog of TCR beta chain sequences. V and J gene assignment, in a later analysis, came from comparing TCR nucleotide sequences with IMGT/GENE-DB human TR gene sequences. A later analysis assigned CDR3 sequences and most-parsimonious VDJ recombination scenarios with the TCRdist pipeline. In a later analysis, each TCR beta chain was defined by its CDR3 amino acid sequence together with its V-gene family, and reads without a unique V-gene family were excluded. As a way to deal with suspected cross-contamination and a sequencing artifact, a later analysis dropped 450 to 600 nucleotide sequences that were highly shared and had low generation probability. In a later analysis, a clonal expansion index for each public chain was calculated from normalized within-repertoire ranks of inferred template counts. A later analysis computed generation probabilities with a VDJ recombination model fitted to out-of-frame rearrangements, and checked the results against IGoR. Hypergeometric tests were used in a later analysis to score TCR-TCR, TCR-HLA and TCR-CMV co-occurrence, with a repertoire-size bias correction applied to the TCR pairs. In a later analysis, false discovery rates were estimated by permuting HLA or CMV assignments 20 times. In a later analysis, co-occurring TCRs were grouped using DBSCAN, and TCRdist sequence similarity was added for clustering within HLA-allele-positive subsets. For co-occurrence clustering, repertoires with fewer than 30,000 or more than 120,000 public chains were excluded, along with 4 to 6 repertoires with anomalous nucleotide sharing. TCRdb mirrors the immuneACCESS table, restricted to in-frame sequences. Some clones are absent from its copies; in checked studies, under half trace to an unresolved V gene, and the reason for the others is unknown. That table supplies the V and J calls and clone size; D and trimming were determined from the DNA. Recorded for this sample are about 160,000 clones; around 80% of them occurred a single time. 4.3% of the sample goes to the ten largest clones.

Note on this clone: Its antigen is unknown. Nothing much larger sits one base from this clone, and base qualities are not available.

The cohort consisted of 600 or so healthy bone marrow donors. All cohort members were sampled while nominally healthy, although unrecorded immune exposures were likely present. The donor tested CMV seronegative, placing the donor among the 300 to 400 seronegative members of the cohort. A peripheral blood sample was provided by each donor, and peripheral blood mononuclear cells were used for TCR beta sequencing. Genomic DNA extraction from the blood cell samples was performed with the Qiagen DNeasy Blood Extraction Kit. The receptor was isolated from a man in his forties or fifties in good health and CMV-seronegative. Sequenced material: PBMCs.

CDR3 reads: CASGQESSTDTQYF. The nucleotides are TGTGCCAGCGGACAGGAGTCTAGCACAGATACGCAGTATTTT. The chain employs TRBV27 and TRBJ2-3; the central 7 bases match TRBD1. CDR1 MNHEY and CDR2 SMNVEV were looked up in the germline V gene (reference sequence). The CDR3 measures 14 amino acids from cysteine to phenylalanine. Only CDR3 DNA remains: 42 bases, in frame from the first base. Trimming leaves V shorter by 8 bases and J shorter by 0 bases, with the junction holding 5 bases beyond the gene matches.